One sample yielded the 10 T cell receptor beta chains listed below, sequenced in a study of regulatory T cells in long-lasting Graves disease. Time point of the sample: newly diagnosed GD, antithyroid drugs for less than 3 months. PBMCs were the source of the RNA used for TCR sequencing. Building the TCR beta libraries relied on iRepertoire HTBI primers, and CDR3 regions underwent Arm-PCR. MiXCR, run by TCRdb on the multiplex PCR reads, gives a single entry per CDR3 protein. The sample lists about 400,000 distinct CDR3 sequences, 16% occurring once. The sample was also linked to a second study, of T cells in Graves' hyperthyroidism and ophthalmopathy.

Sequencing was performed on peripheral blood mononuclear cells (PBMCs), taken at new diagnosis, from a patient treated with antithyroid drugs. The receptors stem from a woman younger than 30 with Graves disease.

The chain combines TRBV20-1 with TRBJ1-4; 10 bases match TRBD1. V lost 5 bases to trimming and J lost 5 bases; unmatched junction nucleotides: 2. Germline-derived CDR1 and CDR2 are DFQATT and SNEGSKA (reference sequence). The CDR3 extends over 13 amino acids. The CDR3 loop is CSAVDRGNEKLFF. As DNA, the CDR3 is TGCAGTGCTGTGGACAGGGGGAATGAAAAACTGTTTTTT.

This clonotype was seen at least ten times. J is TRBJ1-4 and V is TRBV3-1; 8 bases fit TRBD1. The J segment lost 8 bases and the V segment lost 4 bases, leaving 6 bases of the junction unmatched. The germline V gene encodes CDR1 LGHDT and CDR2 YNNKEL (reference sequence). The CDR3 has 14 residues. In DNA, the CDR3 is TGTGCCAGCAGCCTTCAGGACAGGGCCGAAAAACTGTTTTTT. Encoded protein: CASSLQDRAEKLFF.

Turning to this clonotype: A single base separates this from a much larger clone, so it may be a read error. The V gene is TRBV24-1, the J gene TRBJ2-3, with D possibly TRBD1 on 7 matching bases. The CDR3 contains 14 residues. V lost 6 bases and J 3 bases, leaving 12 bases between the germline ends. CDR1 is KGHDR and CDR2 is SFDVKD in the germline V gene. CDR3 region: CATSHRGGTDTQYF. CDR3 DNA: TGTGCCACCAGTCACAGGGGAGGAACAGATACGCAGTATTTT.

The genes are TRBV6-5 and TRBJ1-3; weak D call: TRBD1 (6 bases). CDR1 MNHEY and CDR2 SVGAGI come from the germline V gene. Trimming removed 2 bases at V and 0 bases at J, with 17 bases between. The CDR3 loop spans 18 amino acids. Here the CDR3 DNA reads TGTGCCAGCAGTTACCGAAGGACAGCTTCCCGCTCTGGAAACACCATATATTTT. It is translated as CASSYRRTASRSGNTIYF.

This chain links TRBV11-2 with TRBJ2-7, with TRBD1 matching 9 bases. The CDR3 runs 15 residues. The J segment lost 0 bases and the V segment lost 4 bases, leaving 4 bases of the junction unmatched. CDR1 and CDR2 from the germline V gene are SGHAT and FQNNGV. DNA for the CDR3: TGTGCCAGCAGCTCGGGACAGGGCGGCTCCTACGAGCAGTACTTC. Residues: CASSSGQGGSYEQYF. The entire variable domain, with the rest obtained from reference TRBV11-2 and TRBJ2-7, is as follows: EAGVAQSPRYKIIEKRQSVAFWCNPISGHATLYWYQQILGQGPKLLIQFQNNGVVDDSQLPKDRFSAERLKGVDSTLKIQPAKLEDSAVYLCASSSGQGGSYEQYFGPGTRLTVT.

There are many counts of this clonotype. V is TRBV6-1 and J is TRBJ1-2, with a tentative D call TRBD1 (5 bases). Trimming shortened V by 5 bases and J by 7 bases, and 20 bases separated the two germline ends. The germline gives CDR1 MNHNS, CDR2 SASEGT. The CDR3 has 15 residues. CDR3 amino acids: CASSRVGGLGSGYTF. DNA for the CDR3: TGTGCCAGCAGTAGGGTCGGGGGACTGGGGTCTGGCTACACCTTC.

For this clonotype: A read error may be the cause here, since a much bigger clone is one base away. The rearrangement links TRBV5-6 to TRBJ2-5; 9 nucleotides agree with TRBD1. Germline CDR1 reads SGHDT; CDR2 reads YYEEEE. The length of the CDR3 is 14 residues. The CDR3 here is CASSQWTGVETHYF. CDR3 coding DNA: TGTGCCAGCAGCCAGTGGACAGGGGTGGAGACCCACTACTTC.

The chain combines TRBV25-1 with TRBJ2-7; D is perhaps TRBD2 (5 bases). V lost 7 bases to trimming and J lost 0 bases, with 16 bases between them. This CDR3 has 15 amino acids. Per the germline V gene, CDR1 is MGHDK and CDR2 is SYGVNS. The CDR3 spells CASNPREGSSYEQYF. In nucleotides, the CDR3 is TGTGCCAGCAATCCGAGGGAAGGTTCCTCCTACGAGCAGTACTTC.

This clonotype showed up just a few times. An end of the junction does not agree with germline; a read error may underlie this. The chain has TRBV5-1 and TRBJ1-1; D is undetermined. This CDR3 region has 14 residues. Germline V gives CDR1 SGHRS, CDR2 YFSETQ. As DNA, the CDR3 is TGTGCCAGCAGTATCTCCGGCGTGAACACTGAAGCTTTCTTT. Its translation: CASSISGVNTEAFF.

With regard to this clonotype: This may be a read error: a much more frequent sequence differs by one nucleotide. This chain uses TRBV7-8 with TRBJ1-2; TRBD1 is a possible D gene (6 bases). The CDR3 covers 14 residues. Germline CDR1 SGHVS, CDR2 FQNEAQ. V shed 3 bases and J shed 4 bases, with 12 bases lying between them. The CDR3 is CASSFGDNPYGYTF. The CDR3 DNA follows: TGTGCCAGCAGCTTTGGGGACAACCCCTATGGCTACACCTTC.